The rows below give T cell receptor beta chains drawn from one sample of a study of blood T cell repertoires in COVID-19. Using immunoSEQ multiplex PCR, the repertoire was profiled, and TCRdb retains in-frame clones only, with some absent. The sample includes about 140,000 clones, around 82% of them seen just once. What was sequenced was peripheral blood. The source is a human donor in a cohort sampled during active COVID-19. Each CDR3 is given with its conserved first and last residue. Each record gives: V gene, CDR3 protein.

TRBV28 CASSLRTMAGETQYF
TRBV6-5 CASSYERVKYF
TRBV12-3/TRBV12-4 CASSFGTSNEQFF
TRBV7-9 CASSLASGAHEQYF
TRBV11-2 CASSPLLVEQYF
TRBV20-1 CSASRTGVGETQYF
TRBV7-2 CASSLMSGQGGGYEQYF
TRBV2 CASSTILTQTEAFF
TRBV19 CASSITSEKLFF
TRBV2 CASMLAVYNEQFF
TRBV14 CASSQVMNRANYGYTF
TRBV11-3 CASSYGTRGGRGDTQYF
TRBV19 CASNTGTAGLAFF
TRBV19 CASSAGQGFRETQYF
TRBV7-9 CASSLSSGSSYNEQFF
TRBV18 CASSPIRGTEAFF
TRBV7-2 CASSPSSGGARYEQYF
TRBV5-5 CASSTGQFNEKLFF
TRBV9 CASSFEWQGNTGELFF
TRBV19 CASSIGSIQYF
TRBV5-1 CASSPGTGGGYEQYF
TRBV7-9 CASSLGPTGGLASYEQYF
TRBV2 CASTVRVEQYF
TRBV6-2/TRBV6-3 CASSYTQAANQPQHF
TRBV28 CASIPGWAVNTEAFF
TRBV10-3 CAISEPSGGNTDTQYF
TRBV28 CASSPGGFYEQYF
TRBV5-1 CASSSSGDPGNTIYF